These T cell receptor beta chains were read from a single sample in a study of response to subunit inactivated influenza vaccine. One entry per CDR3 protein, called by TCRdb with MiXCR from the RT-PCR reads. In the table there are fewer than 550,000 distinct CDR3 sequences, about 25% of which are singletons. This sample comprised CD4+ T cells sorted from PBMCs, obtained approximately 5 days after vaccination. The receptors shown here come from a man aged 50-59 years who received an inactivated influenza vaccine. Each CDR3 is given with its conserved first and last residue. Each record gives: V gene, D gene, clone size, J gene, CDR3 DNA, CDR3 protein. The D gene is left open where the match is weak. Clone size is shown for a subset of rows, as once, few, many or a class of expanded clone.

V gene: TRBV12-3/TRBV12-4; D gene: TRBD2; clone size: NA; J gene: TRBJ2-3; CDR3 DNA: TGTGCCAGCAGTCCCGCGGATACAGCGGGACCCACAGATACGCAGTATTTT; CDR3 protein: CASSPADTAGPTDTQYF
V gene: TRBV6-1; D gene: NA; clone size: few; J gene: TRBJ2-1; CDR3 DNA: TGTGCCAGCAGCAAAAAGAGGCCATCTGGCGGCAATGAGCAGTTCTTC; CDR3 protein: CASSKKRPSGGNEQFF
V gene: TRBV30; D gene: NA; clone size: NA; J gene: TRBJ2-7; CDR3 DNA: TGTGCCTGGAGTGTTCTTCGACAGGTACCTTACGAGCAGTACTTC; CDR3 protein: CAWSVLRQVPYEQYF
V gene: TRBV19; D gene: NA; clone size: few; J gene: TRBJ2-3; CDR3 DNA: TGTGCCAGTGGACAGCGGGGAATCACAGATACGCAGTATTTT; CDR3 protein: CASGQRGITDTQYF
V gene: TRBV7-3; D gene: TRBD2; clone size: NA; J gene: TRBJ2-7; CDR3 DNA: TGTGCCAGCAGCAGAACTAGCGGGAGCGAGCAGTACTTC; CDR3 protein: CASSRTSGSEQYF
V gene: TRBV20-1; D gene: NA; clone size: NA; J gene: TRBJ2-1; CDR3 DNA: TGCAGTCCCCTTGGGGCGGGGGCCCCCTCCTACAATGAGCAGTTCTTC; CDR3 protein: CSPLGAGAPSYNEQFF
V gene: TRBV7-2; D gene: TRBD2; clone size: few; J gene: TRBJ2-3; CDR3 DNA: TGTGCCAGCAGCGCTAGCGGGGGTACAGATACGCAGTATTTT; CDR3 protein: CASSASGGTDTQYF
V gene: TRBV7-2; D gene: NA; clone size: NA; J gene: TRBJ1-2; CDR3 DNA: TGTGCCAGCAGCTTAGCGCACGAGGCAGGGCTTGGCTACACCTTC; CDR3 protein: CASSLAHEAGLGYTF
V gene: TRBV7-9; D gene: NA; clone size: NA; J gene: TRBJ2-5; CDR3 DNA: TGTGCCAGCAGCTTACATTCGGAAGAGACCCAGTACTTC; CDR3 protein: CASSLHSEETQYF
V gene: TRBV5-1; D gene: TRBD1; clone size: few; J gene: TRBJ1-1; CDR3 DNA: TGCGCCAGCAGCCCCGGACAGGGGGGAGCAGCTTTCTTT; CDR3 protein: CASSPGQGGAAFF
V gene: TRBV25-1; D gene: TRBD1; clone size: NA; J gene: TRBJ2-5; CDR3 DNA: TGTGCCAGCAGTGAATTTCAGGGGGCTGGGGAGACCCAGTACTTC; CDR3 protein: CASSEFQGAGETQYF
V gene: TRBV10-2; D gene: TRBD1; clone size: few; J gene: TRBJ2-7; CDR3 DNA: TGCGCCACCTCGGGACAGGGGACCTACGAGCAGTACTTC; CDR3 protein: CATSGQGTYEQYF
V gene: TRBV11-2; D gene: TRBD2; clone size: NA; J gene: TRBJ2-3; CDR3 DNA: TGTGCCAGCAGCTTAGGTACTAGCGGGGTTAGTACGCAGTATTTT; CDR3 protein: CASSLGTSGVSTQYF
V gene: TRBV20-1; D gene: NA; clone size: few; J gene: TRBJ1-2; CDR3 DNA: TGCAGTGCTAGAGACAGGGGAAACTATGGCTACACCTTC; CDR3 protein: CSARDRGNYGYTF
V gene: TRBV20-1; D gene: TRBD1; clone size: NA; J gene: TRBJ2-3; CDR3 DNA: TGCAGTGCTAGAGATCTCCGGGACAGGGGAAGCACAGATACGCAGTATTTT; CDR3 protein: CSARDLRDRGSTDTQYF
V gene: TRBV10-3; D gene: NA; clone size: few; J gene: TRBJ2-5; CDR3 DNA: TGTGCCATCAGTGAGTCTCTAGCGTCCCAAGAGACCCAGTACTTC; CDR3 protein: CAISESLASQETQYF
V gene: TRBV14; D gene: NA; clone size: NA; J gene: TRBJ2-1; CDR3 DNA: TGTGCCAGCAGCCAAAGACCAACTAGCCACACTGAGCAGTTCTTC; CDR3 protein: CASSQRPTSHTEQFF
V gene: TRBV11-1; D gene: TRBD1; clone size: many; J gene: TRBJ1-2; CDR3 DNA: TGTGCCAGCAGCTCTTACTCACTCGGGACAGGGGTTAACTATGGCTACACCTTC; CDR3 protein: CASSSYSLGTGVNYGYTF
V gene: TRBV9; D gene: NA; clone size: NA; J gene: TRBJ1-1; CDR3 DNA: TGTGCCAGCAGCGTAGGGCAGGCAGTGAACACTGAAGCTTTCTTT; CDR3 protein: CASSVGQAVNTEAFF
V gene: TRBV21-1; D gene: NA; clone size: few; J gene: TRBJ2-5; CDR3 DNA: TGTGCCAGCAGCAACACAGGGGGCGCAGGAGAAGTCTTGGGAGAGACCCAGTACTTC; CDR3 protein: CASSNTGGAGEVLGETQYF